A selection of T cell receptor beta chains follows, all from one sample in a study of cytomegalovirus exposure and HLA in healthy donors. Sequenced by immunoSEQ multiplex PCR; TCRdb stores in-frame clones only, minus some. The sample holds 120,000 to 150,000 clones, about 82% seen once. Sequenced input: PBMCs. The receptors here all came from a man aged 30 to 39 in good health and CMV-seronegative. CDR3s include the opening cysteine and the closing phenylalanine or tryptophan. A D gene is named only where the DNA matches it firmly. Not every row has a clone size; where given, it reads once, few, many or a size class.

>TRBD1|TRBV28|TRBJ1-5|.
TGTGCCAGCAGTATGGGACAGGGCAATCAGCCCCAGCATTTT
CASSMGQGNQPQHF
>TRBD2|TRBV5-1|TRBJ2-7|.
TGCGCCAGCAGCTTGTCGCCTAGCGGAGTCTACGAGCAGTACTTC
CASSLSPSGVYEQYF
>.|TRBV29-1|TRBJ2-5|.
TGCAGCGTTGGGGCAGGGGAAGAGACCCAGTACTTC
CSVGAGEETQYF
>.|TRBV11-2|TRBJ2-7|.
TGTGCCAGCTCTCCTTTCCCCCCTACGCGCTCCTACGAGCAGTACTTC
CASSPFPPTRSYEQYF
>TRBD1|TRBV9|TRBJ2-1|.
TGTGCCAGCAGCTTCCGGGACAGGGTGGGCAATGAGCAGTTCTTC
CASSFRDRVGNEQFF
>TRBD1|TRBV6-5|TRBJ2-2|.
TGTGCCAGCAGCTGGACAGGGGGCACCGGGGAGCTGTTTTTT
CASSWTGGTGELFF
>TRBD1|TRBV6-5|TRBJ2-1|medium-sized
TGTGCCAGCATTAAGACAGGGGAAGCCTACAATGAGCAGTTCTTC
CASIKTGEAYNEQFF
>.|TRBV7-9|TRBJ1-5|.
TGTGCCAGCAGCCGGGGCGGGGCGTATAGCAATCAGCCCCAGCATTTT
CASSRGGAYSNQPQHF
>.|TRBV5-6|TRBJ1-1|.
TGTGCCAGCAGCACGGACTGGAACACTGAAGCTTTCTTT
CASSTDWNTEAFF
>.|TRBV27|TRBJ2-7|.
TGTGCCAGCAGTTTATCGGACAGTTCCTACGAGCAGTACTTC
CASSLSDSSYEQYF
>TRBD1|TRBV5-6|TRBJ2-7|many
TGTGCCAGCAGCTCCACAGGGGCCTACGAGCAGTACTTC
CASSSTGAYEQYF
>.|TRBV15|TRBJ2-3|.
TGTGCCACCAGCAGAGGGGCTACGCAGTATTTT
CATSRGATQYF
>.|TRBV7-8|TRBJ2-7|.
TGTGCCAGCAGCTCCGGACTTTCTGTCCACGAGCAGTACTTC
CASSSGLSVHEQYF
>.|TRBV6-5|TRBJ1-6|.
TGTGCCAGCAGTTCAGAGGCGCCCTATAATTCACCCCTCCACTTT
CASSSEAPYNSPLHF
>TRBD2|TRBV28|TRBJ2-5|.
TGTGCCAGCAGTCCATGGACTAGCGGGGAACTGGAGACCCAGTACTTC
CASSPWTSGELETQYF
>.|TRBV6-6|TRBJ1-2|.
TGTGCCAGCACGGGGGGTTGGGACTATGGCTACACCTTC
CASTGGWDYGYTF
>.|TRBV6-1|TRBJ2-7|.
TGTGCCAGTCGACAGGCCCTCCCCTACGAGCAGTACTTC
CASRQALPYEQYF
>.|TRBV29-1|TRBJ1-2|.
TGCAGCGTTAGGTACCGGGACACAAACAACTATGGCTACACCTTC
CSVRYRDTNNYGYTF
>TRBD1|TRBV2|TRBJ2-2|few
TGTGCCAGCCAGGACAGGGTCGGCACCGGGGAGCTGTTTTTT
CASQDRVGTGELFF
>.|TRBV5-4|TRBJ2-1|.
TGTGCCAGCAGCTCACAGGGGAGGCGAGGTGAGCAGTTCTTC
CASSSQGRRGEQFF
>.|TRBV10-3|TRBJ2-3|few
TGTGCCATCAGCGGACTACGCACAGATACGCAGTATTTT
CAISGLRTDTQYF
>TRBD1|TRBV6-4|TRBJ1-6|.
TGTGCCAGCCATGGTCGGGGAGGACAGGGCGGTTCACCCCTCCACTTT
CASHGRGGQGGSPLHF
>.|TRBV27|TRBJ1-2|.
TGTGCCAGCAGTCAGAACAGGGATGATTTTTATGGCTACACCTTC
CASSQNRDDFYGYTF